The clone carrying this T cell receptor (beta chain) appeared a few times. These data belong to a study of response to subunit inactivated influenza vaccine. The CDR3 has 13 amino acids. Trimming cost V 0 bases and J 2 bases, with 8 bases left between them. Germline V gene data show CDR1 as DFQATT and CDR2 as SNEGSKA (reference sequence). TCRdb re-called the RT-PCR reads through MiXCR, storing one row per CDR3 protein. Here the sample spans 430,000 or so distinct CDR3 sequences, approximately 11% being singletons. V and J are TRBV20-1 and TRBJ2-7; D unresolved. Source: PBMCs from blood, taken 45 days after vaccination. This receptor was taken from a man between 50 and 59 years old who received an inactivated influenza vaccine. CDR3 in DNA: TGCAGTGCTAGAGATGGTGAGGCCTACGAGCAGTACTTC. It codes for CSARDGEAYEQYF.